The subject of this entry is one T cell receptor (beta chain). This sample is part of a study of control samples from healthy donors and cancer patients. J lost 4 bases, V lost 8 bases, and 7 bases had no gene match. The CDR3 covers 14 residues. Germline V gene data show CDR1 as LNHDA and CDR2 as SQIVND (reference sequence). Measured with immunoSEQ multiplex PCR; TCRdb has only the in-frame clones, and not every one. The sample consists of approximately 100,000 clones, around nine tenths of them appearing once. The clonotype originates from a young man in good health. The sample comprised blood. The chain combines TRBV19 with TRBJ2-3; 9 nucleotides agree with TRBD2. CDR3 amino acids: CASQSSGSSDTQYF. The DNA for the CDR3 is TGTGCCAGTCAGAGTAGCGGGAGCTCAGATACGCAGTATTTT.